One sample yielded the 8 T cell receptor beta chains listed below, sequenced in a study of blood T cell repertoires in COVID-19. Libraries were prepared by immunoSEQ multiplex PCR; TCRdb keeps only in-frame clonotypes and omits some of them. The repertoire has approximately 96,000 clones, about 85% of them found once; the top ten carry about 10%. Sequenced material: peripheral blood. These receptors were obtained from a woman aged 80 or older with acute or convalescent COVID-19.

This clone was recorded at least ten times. The CDR3 sequence: CASSTPGGRGSPGELFF. The CDR3 region has the DNA TGTGCCAGCAGCACCCCAGGGGGGCGCGGGTCCCCCGGGGAGCTGTTTTTT. This rearrangement joins TRBV5-4 to TRBJ2-2, with a possible D match to TRBD1 (7 bases). There are 17 residues in the CDR3. The germline CDR1 and CDR2 sequences are SGHNT and YYREEE (reference sequence). The ends were cut back, 4 bases at V and 6 bases at J, with 22 bases in the middle.

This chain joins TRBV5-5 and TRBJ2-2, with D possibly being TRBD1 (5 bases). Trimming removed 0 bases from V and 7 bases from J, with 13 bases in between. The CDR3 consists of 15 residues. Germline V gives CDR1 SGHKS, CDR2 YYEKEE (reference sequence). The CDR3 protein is CASSLEGQKGGELFF. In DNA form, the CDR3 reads TGTGCCAGCAGCTTGGAGGGGCAGAAGGGCGGGGAGCTGTTTTTT.

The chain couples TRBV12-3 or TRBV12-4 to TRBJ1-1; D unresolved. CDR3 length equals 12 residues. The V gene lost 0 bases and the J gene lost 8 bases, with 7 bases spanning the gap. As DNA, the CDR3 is TGTGCCAGCAGTTTAGCGGGAGTAGAAGCTTTCTTT. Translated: CASSLAGVEAFF.

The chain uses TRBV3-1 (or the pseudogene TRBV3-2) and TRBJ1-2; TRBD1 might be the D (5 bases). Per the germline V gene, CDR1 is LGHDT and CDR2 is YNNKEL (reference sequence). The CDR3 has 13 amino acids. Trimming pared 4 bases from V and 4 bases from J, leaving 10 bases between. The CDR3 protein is CASSPQGSYGYTF. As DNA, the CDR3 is TGTGCCAGCAGCCCTCAGGGATCCTATGGCTACACCTTC.

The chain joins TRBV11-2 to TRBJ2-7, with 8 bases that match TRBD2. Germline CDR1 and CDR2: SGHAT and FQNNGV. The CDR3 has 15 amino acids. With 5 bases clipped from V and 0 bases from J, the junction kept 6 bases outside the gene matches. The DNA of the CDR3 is TGTGCCAGCAGCCGGCTCGGGGGGGGCTCCTACGAGCAGTACTTC. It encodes CASSRLGGGSYEQYF. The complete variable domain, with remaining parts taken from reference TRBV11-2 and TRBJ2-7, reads EAGVAQSPRYKIIEKRQSVAFWCNPISGHATLYWYQQILGQGPKLLIQFQNNGVVDDSQLPKDRFSAERLKGVDSTLKIQPAKLEDSAVYLCASSRLGGGSYEQYFGPGTRLTVT.

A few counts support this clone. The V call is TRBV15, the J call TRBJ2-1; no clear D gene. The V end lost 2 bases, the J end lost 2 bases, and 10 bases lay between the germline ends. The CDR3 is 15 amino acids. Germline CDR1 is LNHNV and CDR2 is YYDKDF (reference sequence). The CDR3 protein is CATSRLDGTYNEQFF. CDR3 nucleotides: TGTGCCACCAGCAGACTAGACGGTACCTACAATGAGCAGTTCTTC.

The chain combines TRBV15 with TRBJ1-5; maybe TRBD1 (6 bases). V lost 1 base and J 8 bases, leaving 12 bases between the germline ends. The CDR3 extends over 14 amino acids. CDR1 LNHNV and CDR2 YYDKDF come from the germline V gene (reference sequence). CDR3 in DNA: TGTGCCACCAGCAGAGGGGCAGGGGTAAAGCCCCAGCATTTT. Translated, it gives CATSRGAGVKPQHF.

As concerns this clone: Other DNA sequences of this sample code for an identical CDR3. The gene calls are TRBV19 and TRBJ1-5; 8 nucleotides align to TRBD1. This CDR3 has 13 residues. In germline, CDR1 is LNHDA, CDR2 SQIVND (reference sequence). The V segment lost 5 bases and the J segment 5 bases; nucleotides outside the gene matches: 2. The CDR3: CASSLQGDQPQHF. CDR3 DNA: TGTGCCAGTAGTTTACAGGGGGATCAGCCCCAGCATTTT.